These T cell receptor beta chains were read from a single sample in a study of T-cell memory formation after mild COVID-19. From the 5' RACE reads, TCRdb called clonotypes with MiXCR, one entry per CDR3 protein. The sample records about 140,000 distinct CDR3 sequences, around 15% being singletons. Sequenced material: PBMCs or a T cell subset sorted from them (not recorded which). The receptors stem from an adult woman who had mild COVID-19 (a few samples of this study predate the infection). Cell type and time point are not known. Each CDR3 is given with its conserved first and last residue. Fields, in order: clone size, D gene, V gene, J gene, CDR3 DNA, CDR3 protein. D genes are given only for firm matches. Expanded clones get a size class; other rows say once, few or many, or leave the size out.

>NA|NA|TRBV12-3/TRBV12-4|TRBJ1-4
TGTGCCAGCAGTTTAGGGAGTTCTAATGAAAAACTGTTTTTT
CASSLGSSNEKLFF
>NA|NA|TRBV9|TRBJ2-7
TGTGCCAGCAGCGTAGAAGAGGGGATATCCTACGAGCAGTACTTC
CASSVEEGISYEQYF
>few|NA|TRBV25-1|TRBJ2-2
TGTGCCAGCAGTGAATGGGTTAGCGCACCCACCGGGGAGCTGTTTTTT
CASSEWVSAPTGELFF
>NA|NA|TRBV6-6|TRBJ2-3
TGTGCCAGCAGTTACCTTAGGGGCACAGATACGCAGTATTTT
CASSYLRGTDTQYF
>NA|NA|TRBV6-5|TRBJ2-2
TGTGCCAGCAGCTTGGGTTCGGCAGCGAACACCGGGGAGCTGTTTTTT
CASSLGSAANTGELFF
>many|NA|TRBV29-1|TRBJ2-2
TGCAGCGCGATTACGGCCGGGGAGCTGTTTTTT
CSAITAGELFF
>few|NA|TRBV11-3|TRBJ2-1
TGTGCCAGCAGCACACTACGACCTGAGCAGTTCTTC
CASSTLRPEQFF
>few|NA|TRBV9|TRBJ2-1
TGTGCCAGCAGCGTAGATACGGACAATGAGCAGTTCTTC
CASSVDTDNEQFF
>NA|NA|TRBV7-2|TRBJ2-3
TGTGCCAGCAGCTTAGTCGGTAGCACAGATACGCAGTATTTT
CASSLVGSTDTQYF
>NA|TRBD1|TRBV12-3/TRBV12-4|TRBJ2-1
TGTGCCAGCAGTCCGCAGGGGGCTAGCTCCTACAATGAGCAGTTCTTC
CASSPQGASSYNEQFF
>NA|TRBD1|TRBV5-1|TRBJ1-1
TGCGCCACCCAGGGGGTAAACACTGAAGCTTTCTTT
CATQGVNTEAFF
>NA|TRBD2|TRBV2|TRBJ2-1
TGTGCCAGCAGTGACGCTAGCGGGAGCTCCTTACTGACCAATGAGCAGTTCTTC
CASSDASGSSLLTNEQFF
>few|TRBD1|TRBV5-1|TRBJ1-2
TGCGCCAGCAGTTTTGGACAGGGGGGGGTCTATGGCTACACCTTC
CASSFGQGGVYGYTF
>many|TRBD2|TRBV5-5|TRBJ2-3
TGTGCCAGCAGCTTGGGACTAGCAGACGAGAATACGCAGTATTTT
CASSLGLADENTQYF
>NA|NA|TRBV12-3/TRBV12-4|TRBJ2-3
TGTGCCAGCAGTTTAAGCGAGGGGGAAGGGATAGCGTCCGCCTCAACTAGCACAGATACGCAGTATTTT
CASSLSEGEGIASASTSTDTQYF
>NA|NA|TRBV7-8|TRBJ2-2
TGTGCCAGCACCGGCAATAACGGGAATTCGAACACCGGGGAGCTGTTTTTT
CASTGNNGNSNTGELFF
>NA|NA|TRBV12-3/TRBV12-4|TRBJ2-3
TGTGCCAGCAGTTTACGTATGGGCACAGATACGCAGTATTTT
CASSLRMGTDTQYF
>NA|TRBD1|TRBV4-1|TRBJ2-5
TGCGCCAGCAGCCAAGGTCCGGGACAGGGGGCGGTGACCCAGTACTTC
CASSQGPGQGAVTQYF
>few|NA|TRBV4-1|TRBJ1-2
TGCGCCAGCAGCCAACCACAGCTACTCTATGGCTACACCTTC
CASSQPQLLYGYTF
>few|TRBD1|TRBV9|TRBJ1-4
TGTGCCAGCACCCCTGGGGACAGGAATGAAAAACTGTTTTTT
CASTPGDRNEKLFF
>few|TRBD2|TRBV11-2|TRBJ2-3
TGTGCCAGCAGCTCGGGACTAGCGGGAGATACGCAGTATTTT
CASSSGLAGDTQYF
>many|NA|TRBV25-1|TRBJ2-7
TGTGCCAGCAGAACAGGGAGCCACGAGCAGTACTTC
CASRTGSHEQYF
>NA|NA|TRBV7-9|TRBJ2-2
TGTGCCAGCAGCCCCGGACTCGTAATAGCCGGGGAGCTGTTTTTT
CASSPGLVIAGELFF
>few|TRBD2|TRBV27|TRBJ2-5
TGTGCCAGCAGCTACCGACTAGCGGGGGTACACCAAGAGACCCAGTACTTC
CASSYRLAGVHQETQYF
>few|NA|TRBV23-1|TRBJ1-5
TGCGCCAGCAGTCAATCGAGGTATAGCAATCAGCCCCAGCATTTT
CASSQSRYSNQPQHF
>NA|NA|TRBV10-3|TRBJ2-3
TGTGCCATCAGTGAGTCTAAAACGCTAGCAGAAACAGATACGCAGTATTTT
CAISESKTLAETDTQYF
>few|NA|TRBV4-3|TRBJ2-1
TGCGCCAGCAGCCAAGATCGGAGGGGCTCCTACAATGAGCAGTTCTTC
CASSQDRRGSYNEQFF
>few|TRBD1|TRBV24-1|TRBJ2-3
TGTGCCACCAGTGAGCTACCCCCCACGGGACAGGGTTTTGATACGCAGTATTTT
CATSELPPTGQGFDTQYF
>few|TRBD1|TRBV10-3|TRBJ1-1
TGTGCCATCAGTGAGTCCTCGGACAGGGGTTGGGCTGAAGCTTTCTTT
CAISESSDRGWAEAFF
>few|NA|TRBV29-1|TRBJ2-1
TGCAGCGTTGAAACTGCCTCCTACAATGAGCAGTTCTTC
CSVETASYNEQFF
>few|NA|TRBV6-5|TRBJ2-1
TGTGCCAGCAGTGCGGACGGGAGCTCCTACAATGAGCAGTTCTTC
CASSADGSSYNEQFF